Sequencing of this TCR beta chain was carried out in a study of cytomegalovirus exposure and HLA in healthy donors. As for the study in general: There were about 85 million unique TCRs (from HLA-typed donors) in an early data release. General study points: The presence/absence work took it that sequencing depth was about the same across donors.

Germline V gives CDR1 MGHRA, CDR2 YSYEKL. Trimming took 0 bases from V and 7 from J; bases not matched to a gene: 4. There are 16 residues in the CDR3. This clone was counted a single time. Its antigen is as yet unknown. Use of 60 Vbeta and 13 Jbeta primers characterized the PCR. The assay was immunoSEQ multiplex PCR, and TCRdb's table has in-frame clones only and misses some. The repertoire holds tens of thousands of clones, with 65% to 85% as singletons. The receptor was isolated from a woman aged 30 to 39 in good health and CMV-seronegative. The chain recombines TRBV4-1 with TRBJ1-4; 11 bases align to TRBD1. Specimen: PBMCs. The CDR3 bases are TGCGCCAGCAGCCAAGAGGAGGGGACAGGGGGTGAAAAACTGTTTTTT. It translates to CASSQEEGTGGEKLFF.